These 11 T cell receptor beta chains were sequenced from one sample in a study of T cells in localized non-small cell lung cancer. Using immunoSEQ multiplex PCR, the repertoire was profiled, and TCRdb retains in-frame clones only, with some absent. In the table there are 60,000 to 75,000 clones, 70% to 90% of which are singletons. The sample here was peripheral blood, taken before any cancer treatment. These TCRs come from a female donor older than 55 with stage I lung adenocarcinoma.

The chain carries TRBV6-5 and TRBJ2-7; TRBD1 matches 8 bases. Per the germline V gene, CDR1 is MNHEY and CDR2 is SVGAGI. V dropped 6 bases and J dropped 7; count of bases not matched to a gene: 8. This CDR3 region has 13 residues. The CDR3 here is CASRDDRGWEQYF. The CDR3 DNA reads TGTGCCAGCAGGGACGACAGGGGTTGGGAGCAGTACTTC.

V gene TRBV5-1 combines with J gene TRBJ2-5; 14 bases align to TRBD2. The germline V gene has CDR1 SGHRS and CDR2 YFSETQ. Germline trimming cut 4 bases from V and 9 bases from J; bases unmatched to any gene: 5. This CDR3 has 14 residues. The CDR3, as DNA: TGCGCCAGCAGCACTGGGACTAGCGGGAGCCCCCAGTACTTC. It encodes CASSTGTSGSPQYF.

The chain recombines TRBV2 with TRBJ2-7; 7 bases agree with TRBD1. V shed 6 bases, J shed 2 bases, and the junction held 10 bases outside the gene matches. The CDR3 is 15 residues long. Germline V gives CDR1 SNHLY, CDR2 FYNNEI. CDR3 protein: CASRHRQGGTYEQYF. The CDR3, as DNA: TGTGCCAGCAGGCACCGACAGGGTGGCACCTACGAGCAGTACTTC.

J is TRBJ2-6 and V is TRBV5-4; a possible D gene is TRBD1 (6 bases). The germline CDR1 and CDR2 sequences are SGHNT and YYREEE (reference sequence). V lost 6 bases, J lost 2 bases, and 12 bases lay in between. CDR3 size: 15 residues. CDR3 DNA: TGTGCCAGCAACCCTACAGGGACTGGGGCCAACGTCCTGACTTTC. It codes for CASNPTGTGANVLTF.

The V and J genes are TRBV2 and TRBJ2-7, with D uncertain. This CDR3 is built from 12 residues. The V gene's germline CDR1 is SNHLY and CDR2 FYNNEI. Trimming shortened V by 6 bases and J by 2 bases, and 8 bases separated the two germline ends. The CDR3 sequence is CASSYAAYEQYF. The DNA for the CDR3 is TGTGCCAGCAGCTACGCCGCCTACGAGCAGTACTTC.

The CDR3 sequence: CAIRGSATNYGYTF. The DNA for the CDR3 is TGTGCCATCCGAGGCAGCGCCACTAACTATGGCTACACCTTC. The gene calls are TRBV6-1 and TRBJ1-2; D remains ambiguous. Trimming cost V 10 bases and J 0 bases, with 15 bases left between them. From germline, CDR1 is MNHNS and CDR2 SASEGT. CDR3 length equals 14 residues.

The V and J genes are TRBV5-4 and TRBJ2-3, with no clear D. Trimming removed 5 bases at V and 5 bases at J, with 15 bases between. CDR3 length: 14 residues. Germline lookup yields CDR1 SGHNT and CDR2 YYREEE (reference sequence). The CDR3 nucleotides are TGTGCCAGCAGTCGAGGCCTCAGGCAAGATACGCAGTATTTT. This translates into CASSRGLRQDTQYF.

The chain joins TRBV6-5 to TRBJ1-2; D is unresolved. Trimming removed 2 bases at V and 5 bases at J, with 12 bases between. CDR1 and CDR2 from the germline V gene are MNHEY and SVGAGI. The CDR3 runs 14 residues. The CDR3 is CASSYGRRDYGYTF. In DNA form, the CDR3 reads TGTGCCAGCAGTTACGGCCGAAGGGATTATGGCTACACCTTC.

V gene TRBV7-8 combines with J gene TRBJ2-5; TRBD2 agrees at 9 bases. Germline values: CDR1 SGHVS, CDR2 FQNEAQ. Trimming removed 5 bases from V and 3 bases from J; junction bases left unmatched: 7. The CDR3 consists of 15 residues. CDR3 coding DNA: TGTGCCAGCAGCCGGGGGACTAGCACCGAAGAGACCCAGTACTTC. It specifies CASSRGTSTEETQYF.

The V gene is TRBV5-1, the J gene TRBJ1-5; D is uncertain. Germline lookup yields CDR1 SGHRS and CDR2 YFSETQ. V was cut by 4 bases and J by 3 bases, with 14 bases left in between. The CDR3 sequence is 15 residues long. For the CDR3, the DNA is TGCGCCAGCAGCCCCTTGCCCACCACCAATCAGCCCCAGCATTTT. Amino acid sequence: CASSPLPTTNQPQHF.

The sample holds a few counts of this clone. The chain employs TRBV12-5 and TRBJ2-3, with a weak D call TRBD1 (5 bases). Trimming removed 0 bases at V and 2 bases at J, with 9 bases between. The CDR3 covers 15 residues. Germline V gene data show CDR1 as LGHNT and CDR2 as FRNRAP. The CDR3 coding sequence is TGTGCTAGTGGTTTGGTACTGGGGCCCACAGATACGCAGTATTTT. Residues: CASGLVLGPTDTQYF.